Ten or more counts support the clone carrying this TCR beta chain. This entry comes from a study of tumor-infiltrating lymphocytes in primary liver carcinoma. Researchers generated TCR beta cDNA from 500 ng of total RNA, relying on a constant-region primer. Libraries for TCR beta were built through three nested multiplex PCR rounds, which together made up a slightly modified ARM-PCR procedure. TCRdb independently ran MiXCR on the multiplex PCR reads; one entry per CDR3 protein. The sample lists over 100,000 distinct CDR3 sequences, around two thirds seen once, with over 8% in the top ten. Bulk tissue was left unsorted, and RNA and DNA were co-extracted from 20-30 mg of it. The sequence was obtained from a woman aged 60-75 years with primary liver carcinoma and hepatitis B virus infection. Sequencing was carried out using tumor-adjacent normal liver tissue.

The CDR3 DNA reads as TGCGCCAGCAGCTGGACAGGGGACCTATACTACAATGAGCAGTTCTTC. It is translated as CASSWTGDLYYNEQFF. The chain has TRBV5-1 and TRBJ2-1, with 9 bases that match TRBD1. This CDR3 contains 16 residues. Germline CDR1 reads SGHRS; CDR2 reads YFSETQ. V lost 3 bases and J lost 3; bases outside the gene matches: 7.